Below, one TCR beta chain is given with its context. The RNA input was about 0.5 to 1 ug, and it was reverse transcribed with random hexamers. immunoSEQ multiplex PCR amplified TCR beta CDR3 across 54 Vbeta, 13 Jbeta. TCRdb recomputed calls from the immunoSEQ multiplex PCR reads with MiXCR, one row per CDR3 protein. The sample consists of fewer than 35,000 distinct CDR3 sequences, 94% of them appearing once. Sequencing targeted TCR beta in blood CD8+ and CD4+ T cells. The control participants were healthy donors, and these controls were matched with respect to both age and sex. TEMRA cells were FACS-enriched, while CD8+ and CD4+ T cells were negatively isolated. J was trimmed by 3 bases and V by 0 bases; bases with no gene match: 9. CDR1 PRHDT and CDR2 FYEKMQ come from the germline V gene (reference sequence). The CDR3 consists of 18 residues. This entry belongs to a study of CD8 T cells in Susac syndrome.

V gene TRBV13 combines with J gene TRBJ1-5; 9 positions agree with TRBD1. The sequencing input was CD8+ T cells from PBMCs. This sequence was found in a human donor in good health. The CDR3 loop is CASSLGPGTGYDNQPQHF. The DNA for the CDR3 is TGTGCCAGCAGCTTAGGGCCCGGGACAGGGTATGACAATCAGCCCCAGCATTTT.